One sample yielded the 31 T cell receptor beta chains listed below, sequenced in a study of blood T cell repertoires in COVID-19. Produced via immunoSEQ multiplex PCR; TCRdb's table is partial and in-frame only. The sample records under 300,000 clones, approximately 87% being singletons. The sequencing input was peripheral blood. These receptor sequences come from a man aged 55 to 69 who had recovered from COVID-19.

The V call is TRBV5-1, the J call TRBJ2-7; 8 positions match TRBD1. This CDR3 contains 14 residues. V lost 0 bases to trimming and J lost 7 bases; unmatched junction nucleotides: 6. In germline, CDR1 is SGHRS, CDR2 YFSETQ. CDR3 sequence: CASSLVQGAREQYF. The CDR3, as DNA: TGCGCCAGCAGCTTGGTCCAGGGGGCTCGGGAGCAGTACTTC.

The gene calls are TRBV19 and TRBJ2-1, with TRBD2 matching over 7 bases. The CDR3 extends over 14 amino acids. The germline V gene has CDR1 LNHDA and CDR2 SQIVND (reference sequence). J was trimmed by 10 bases and V by 3 bases; bases with no gene match: 9. CDR3 amino acids: CASSMTSRSGEQFF. CDR3 coding DNA: TGTGCCAGTAGTATGACTAGCCGGAGCGGGGAGCAGTTCTTC.

The CDR3 loop is CAGRPGGAGELFF. The CDR3 DNA reads TGTGCCGGTCGACCCGGAGGGGCCGGGGAGCTGTTTTTT. This chain connects TRBV6-5 to TRBJ2-2; D might be TRBD2 (6 bases). V lost 11 bases, J lost 6 bases, and 16 bases lay in between. CDR1 and CDR2 (germline): MNHEY, SVGAGI. This CDR3 contains 13 residues.

This clone was seen a handful of times. The CDR3 region is CASSPGQGAYEQYF. DNA of the CDR3: TGTGCCAGCAGCCCAGGACAGGGCGCCTACGAGCAGTACTTC. J is TRBJ2-7 and V is TRBV2, with 8 positions matching TRBD1. The V gene end was trimmed by 6 bases and the J gene end by 2 bases; junction bases not matched to a gene: 6. This CDR3 is built from 14 residues. The germline V gene has CDR1 SNHLY and CDR2 FYNNEI.

The chain combines TRBV10-3 with TRBJ2-2, with 9 bases that match TRBD1. Germline V gene lookup returns CDR1 ENHRY and CDR2 SYGVKD. Trimming at V came to 4 bases and at J to 1 base, leaving 4 bases not matched to a gene. CDR3 length: 16 amino acids. The CDR3 protein is CAISAGTGWNTGELFF. CDR3 nucleotide sequence: TGTGCCATCAGTGCCGGGACAGGGTGGAACACCGGGGAGCTGTTTTTT.

V and J are TRBV5-4 and TRBJ2-2; tentatively, D is TRBD1 (6 bases). This CDR3 has 16 residues. In germline, CDR1 is SGHNT, CDR2 YYREEE (reference sequence). V gave up 0 bases and J gave up 0 bases, with 9 bases separating them. The CDR3 coding sequence is TGTGCCAGCAGCTTGGCGGACAGCACGAACACCGGGGAGCTGTTTTTT. It codes for CASSLADSTNTGELFF.

The table lists this clone with a few counts. The chain links TRBV6-5 to TRBJ2-7; TRBD1 agrees at 7 bases. The J segment lost 6 bases and the V segment lost 3 bases, leaving 8 bases of the junction unmatched. Germline V gene data show CDR1 as MNHEY and CDR2 as SVGAGI. CDR3 size: 14 residues. CDR3 coding DNA: TGTGCCAGCAGTTATGGGACAGCCAACCGCGAGCAGTACTTC. Its protein product is CASSYGTANREQYF.

This chain connects TRBV7-9 to TRBJ2-2, with D possibly being TRBD1 (5 bases). CDR3 length: 15 residues. Germline assignment: CDR1 SEHNR and CDR2 FQNEAQ (reference sequence). Trimming removed 1 base from V and 4 bases from J, with 10 bases in between. CDR3 DNA sequence: TGTGCCAGCAGCTTAGGGTCTGGGGCCACCGGGGAGCTGTTTTTT. Translating gives CASSLGSGATGELFF.

The chain carries TRBV5-1 and TRBJ1-4, with TRBD1 identical over 9 bases. This CDR3 has 15 residues. Germline V lookup: CDR1 SGHRS, CDR2 YFSETQ. With V trimmed by 3 bases and J by 10 bases, 10 bases remained unmatched. CDR3 region: CASSSTPGQGRKLFF. Written as DNA, the CDR3 is TGCGCCAGCAGCTCCACTCCGGGACAGGGCAGAAAACTGTTTTTT.

The DNA of the CDR3 is TGTGCCAGCAGCCAAGGGCCTAGCGGACAAGAGACCCAGTACTTC. Protein product: CASSQGPSGQETQYF. The chain uses TRBV3-1 (or the pseudogene TRBV3-2) and TRBJ2-5, with 7 bases lining up with TRBD2. This CDR3 is built from 15 residues. Unmatched junction bases numbered 4, after V lost 1 base and J lost 2 bases. In germline, CDR1 is LGHDT, CDR2 YNNKEL (reference sequence).

The V and J genes are TRBV28 and TRBJ1-1; TRBD1 aligns across 7 bases. The germline V gene encodes CDR1 MDHEN and CDR2 SYDVKM. The CDR3 totals 13 residues. The V and J ends lost 4 bases and 7 bases, in that order; junction bases with no gene match: 6. CDR3 bases: TGTGCCAGCAGTTACAGGGGAGAGGGTGAAGCTTTCTTT. Its translation is CASSYRGEGEAFF.

V gene TRBV28 combines with J gene TRBJ1-2; D is possibly TRBD1 (6 bases). Germline-derived CDR1 and CDR2 are MDHEN and SYDVKM. This CDR3 has 13 amino acids. V shed 2 bases and J shed 3 bases, with 7 bases lying between them. CDR3 sequence reads: CASSLGGHYGYTF. As DNA, the CDR3 is TGTGCCAGCAGTTTAGGGGGCCACTATGGCTACACCTTC.

This clone appeared a few times. The chain is built from TRBV30 and TRBJ1-1; 7 bases are a match to TRBD1. J lost 7 bases, V lost 4 bases, and 12 bases had no gene match. Germline V gene lookup returns CDR1 GTSNPN and CDR2 SVGIG (reference sequence). The CDR3 extends over 14 amino acids. The DNA of the CDR3 is TGTGCCTGGAAGGGCAGGGGGTACCGTGGTGAAGCTTTCTTT. This gives the protein CAWKGRGYRGEAFF.

The chain couples TRBV6-1 to TRBJ1-6, with TRBD1 as a possible D gene (5 bases). With 2 bases removed from V and 7 bases from J, the gap between germline ends came to 12 bases. CDR3 length equals 15 residues. Germline V gene sequence: CDR1 MNHNS, CDR2 SASEGT. The CDR3 reads CASSEWGRANSPLHF. CDR3 DNA sequence: TGTGCCAGCAGTGAATGGGGCAGGGCCAATTCACCCCTCCACTTT.

This chain joins TRBV5-1 and TRBJ2-1; 10 positions agree with TRBD2. Germline V CDR1 and CDR2: SGHRS, YFSETQ. The CDR3 contains 15 residues. J was trimmed by 3 bases and V by 4 bases; bases with no gene match: 4. DNA of the CDR3: TGCGCCAGCAGCCGACTAGCGGGCAGCTACAATGAGCAGTTCTTC. The encoded protein is CASSRLAGSYNEQFF. Based on the CDR3 plus reference TRBV5-1 and TRBJ2-1, the full variable domain is KAGVTQTPRYLIKTRGQQVTLSCSPISGHRSVSWYQQTPGQGLQFLFEYFSETQRNKGNFPGRFSGRQFSNSRSEMNVSTLELGDSALYLCASSRLAGSYNEQFFGPGTRLTVL.

The chain uses TRBV28 and TRBJ2-7, with D maybe TRBD1 (6 bases). V was pared by 6 bases and J by 4 bases, with 10 bases between. Germline V CDR1 and CDR2: MDHEN, SYDVKM. The CDR3 is made up of 12 amino acids. Here the CDR3 reads CASSSDRYEQYF. The CDR3 DNA sequence: TGTGCCAGCAGCTCCGACAGGTACGAGCAGTACTTC.

V is TRBV7-8 and J is TRBJ2-2; D is unclear. This CDR3 comprises 14 residues. Germline loops: CDR1 SGHVS, CDR2 FQNEAQ. V was trimmed by 2 bases and J by 1 base, leaving 5 bases between them. CDR3 in amino acids: CASSLLGNTGELFF. Here the CDR3 DNA reads TGTGCCAGCAGCTTACTAGGGAACACCGGGGAGCTGTTTTTT.

The chain is built from TRBV7-3 and TRBJ2-1; 12 bases agree with TRBD2. V was pared by 5 bases and J by 7 bases, with 6 bases of the junction left unmatched. This CDR3 contains 15 residues. Germline assignment: CDR1 SGHTA and CDR2 FQGTGA. CDR3 in amino acids: CASSPSGGASNEQFF. The DNA for the CDR3 is TGTGCCAGCAGCCCTAGCGGGGGGGCCTCAAATGAGCAGTTCTTC.

J is TRBJ2-7 and V is TRBV2; 7 bases are a match to TRBD1. Germline CDR1 SNHLY, CDR2 FYNNEI. With V trimmed by 6 bases and J by 2 bases, 10 bases remained unmatched. This CDR3 has 15 amino acids. For the CDR3, the DNA is TGTGCCAGCAGGGAAACCGGGACAGTTACCTACGAGCAGTACTTC. Amino acid sequence: CASRETGTVTYEQYF.

The V and J genes are TRBV3-1 (or the pseudogene TRBV3-2) and TRBJ2-7, with TRBD2 as a possible D gene (6 bases). The CDR3 covers 14 residues. The V gene's germline CDR1 is LGHDT and CDR2 YNNKEL (reference sequence). V dropped 0 bases and J dropped 3 bases, with 9 bases sitting between them. In DNA form, the CDR3 reads TGTGCCAGCAGCCAAGAGTCGGGGGTCTACGAGCAGTACTTC. Translation gives CASSQESGVYEQYF.

This clone has a handful of counts. This chain joins TRBV5-1 and TRBJ2-1; 13 bases map to TRBD2. The germline CDR1 and CDR2 sequences are SGHRS and YFSETQ. The CDR3 runs 16 residues. V was clipped by 5 bases and J by 2 bases; unmatched bases: 4. CDR3 sequence (DNA): TGCGCCAGCAGGCGGACTAGCGGGAGCCCCTACAATGAGCAGTTCTTC. It is translated as CASRRTSGSPYNEQFF.

The chain employs TRBV12-3 or TRBV12-4 and TRBJ2-7; TRBD2 matches at 11 bases. J was trimmed by 7 bases and V by 4 bases; bases with no gene match: 3. The CDR3 runs 13 residues. The CDR3 loop reads CASSSLAGDEQYF. Here the CDR3 DNA reads TGTGCCAGCAGTTCACTAGCGGGAGATGAGCAGTACTTC.

This chain connects TRBV29-1 to TRBJ2-5; 7 bases are a match to TRBD1. V trimming: 6 bases; J trimming: 4 bases; junction bases outside the gene matches: 5. Germline CDR1 SQVTM, CDR2 ANQGSEA. The CDR3 spans 12 residues. This chain's CDR3 is CSVGQSVETQYF. CDR3 bases: TGCAGCGTGGGACAGTCCGTAGAGACCCAGTACTTC.

V usage is TRBV11-2 and J usage is TRBJ2-7, with no clear D. Germline V gene sequence: CDR1 SGHAT, CDR2 FQNNGV. The CDR3 consists of 12 residues. Deletions cut 3 bases from V and 5 bases from J, with 8 bases between. The CDR3, as DNA: TGTGCCAGCAGCTTCAGTATAAACGAGCAGTACTTC. Protein sequence: CASSFSINEQYF.

The V call is TRBV19, the J call TRBJ2-3, with D perhaps TRBD2 (5 bases). The V gene lost 5 bases and the J gene lost 2 bases, with 23 bases spanning the gap. The CDR3 loop spans 18 amino acids. Per the germline V gene, CDR1 is LNHDA and CDR2 is SQIVND (reference sequence). CDR3 residues: CASSADLWSVLDTDTQYF. The CDR3 nucleotides are TGTGCCAGTAGTGCGGACTTGTGGAGTGTTTTAGACACAGATACGCAGTATTTT.

V usage is TRBV7-2 and J usage is TRBJ2-1, with 10 positions matching TRBD1. Trimming took 4 bases from V and 9 from J; bases not matched to a gene: 12. The CDR3 has 16 amino acids. Germline CDR1 and CDR2: SGHTA and FQGNSA. In DNA, the CDR3 is TGTGCCAGCAGCTCCGGGGGGACAGGGGCAAGGGTTGAGCAGTTCTTC. Translated: CASSSGGTGARVEQFF.

This chain joins TRBV7-9 and TRBJ2-2; maybe TRBD2 (7 bases). Deletions cut 5 bases from V and 2 bases from J, with 18 bases between. Germline V gene lookup returns CDR1 SEHNR and CDR2 FQNEAQ (reference sequence). The CDR3 has 17 residues. CDR3 in DNA: TGTGCCAGCAGCCCCGTGGCGGGGGCGCCTAACACCGGGGAGCTGTTTTTT. Translating it yields CASSPVAGAPNTGELFF.

This clone has a single count. J is TRBJ2-1 and V is TRBV19; 9 bases are a match to TRBD1. J was trimmed by 4 bases and V by 6 bases; bases with no gene match: 4. This CDR3 has 14 amino acids. CDR1 is LNHDA, CDR2 SQIVND, per germline (reference sequence). CDR3 coding DNA: TGTGCCAGTAGGGGACAGGGAAAATACAATGAGCAGTTCTTC. Translating it yields CASRGQGKYNEQFF.

The rearrangement links TRBV6-5 to TRBJ2-3, with 9 bases that match TRBD1. The germline gives CDR1 MNHEY, CDR2 SVGAGI. J lost 0 bases, V lost 6 bases, and 4 bases had no gene match. The CDR3 extends over 15 amino acids. The DNA of the CDR3 is TGTGCCAGCAGCCCCGGGACAGGGAGCACAGATACGCAGTATTTT. Translated, it gives CASSPGTGSTDTQYF.

This clone turned up a few times. This rearrangement joins TRBV7-2 to TRBJ2-5, with D maybe TRBD2 (6 bases). The CDR3 has 13 residues. Germline CDR1 and CDR2: SGHTA and FQGNSA. Trimming cost V 4 bases and J 7 bases, with 13 bases left between them. CDR3 nucleotides: TGTGCCAGCAGCTCGGGAACCGGGGGGACCCAGTACTTC. Translation gives CASSSGTGGTQYF.

V gene TRBV7-2 combines with J gene TRBJ2-7, with TRBD1 matching 9 bases. Looked up from germline, CDR1 is SGHTA and CDR2 is FQGNSA. J gave up 6 bases and V 2 bases, and 5 bases lay outside the gene matches. This CDR3 has 14 residues. This chain's CDR3 is CASSLTGGATEQYF. In DNA form, the CDR3 reads TGTGCCAGCAGCTTAACAGGGGGCGCGACCGAGCAGTACTTC.